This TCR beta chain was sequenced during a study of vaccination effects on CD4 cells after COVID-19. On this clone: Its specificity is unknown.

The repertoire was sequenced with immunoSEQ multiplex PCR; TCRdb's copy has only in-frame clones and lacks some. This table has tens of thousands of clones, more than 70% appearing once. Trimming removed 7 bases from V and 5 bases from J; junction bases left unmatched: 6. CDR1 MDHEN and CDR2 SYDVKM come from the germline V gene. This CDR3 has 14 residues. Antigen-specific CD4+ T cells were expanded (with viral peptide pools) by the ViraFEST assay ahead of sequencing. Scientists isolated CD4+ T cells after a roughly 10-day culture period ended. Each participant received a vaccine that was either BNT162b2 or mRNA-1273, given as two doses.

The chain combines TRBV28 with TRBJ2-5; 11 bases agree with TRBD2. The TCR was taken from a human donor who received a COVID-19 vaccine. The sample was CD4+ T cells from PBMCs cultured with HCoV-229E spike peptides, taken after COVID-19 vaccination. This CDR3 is CASKTSGVLETQYF. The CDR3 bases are TGTGCCAGCAAGACTAGCGGGGTACTGGAGACCCAGTACTTC.